In its sample, the clone carrying this T cell receptor (beta chain) was seen a few times. Assay execution proceeded at the deep level. PCR replicates performed on unsorted PBMC used 300 ng DNA, 25,000 to 35,000 T cell genomes. Libraries were prepared by immunoSEQ multiplex PCR; TCRdb keeps only in-frame clonotypes and omits some of them. The table lists under 600,000 clones, around 77% of them singletons. Adults of Caucasian background living in Nashville, Tennessee made up all donors. This entry is derived from a study of shared clonotypes between healthy human individuals. The CDR3 runs to 11 residues. Germline lookup yields CDR1 DFQATT and CDR2 SNEGSKA (reference sequence). Trimming cost V 3 bases and J 8 bases, with 10 bases left between them.

Sequencing was done on a sample of PBMCs. The TCR comes from a woman aged 40 to 50 in good health. Some clones in this sample may be carry-over from other donors' samples. The chain uses TRBV20-1 and TRBJ1-2; D ambiguous. DNA of the CDR3: TGCAGTGCTAGTTTGGAGCCAGGCTACACCTTC. Protein product: CSASLEPGYTF.